Included here is one TCR beta chain sequence, with context. Its target is not known. This record comes from a study of identical twins. General study points: Fewer insertions were carried by abundant cord blood beta clonotypes, but none was seen in memory repertoires.

TCRdb reprocessed the 5' RACE reads via MiXCR and lists one record per CDR3 protein. The sample yields approximately 260,000 distinct CDR3 sequences, about 8.3% seen once. V lost 3 bases and J lost 8; bases outside the gene matches: 10. The CDR3 totals 17 residues. These records were also assigned to another study, of yellow fever vaccine responses in identical twins.

This chain links TRBV12-3 or TRBV12-4 with TRBJ2-1; 13 bases match TRBD2. The clonotype was recovered from a woman younger than 30 in good health. The material sequenced was CD8+ T cells sorted from blood. CDR3 sequence reads: CASSFTLAGGPSDEQFF. DNA of the CDR3: TGTGCCAGCAGTTTCACACTAGCGGGAGGGCCAAGCGATGAGCAGTTCTTC.